This paragraph covers one TCR beta chain sequence. Terminally differentiated effector memory CD45RA+ cells were excluded by CCR7 positive selection of CD45RO-negative cells. These data come from a study of shared clonotypes between healthy human individuals. Germline V gives CDR1 SGHDN, CDR2 FVKESK. The CDR3 is 15 amino acids. V was pared by 3 bases and J by 4 bases, with 7 bases of the junction left unmatched. This table comes from immunoSEQ multiplex PCR, and its TCRdb copy is limited to in-frame clones, with some not included. Here the sample spans around 2,100,000 clones, approximately 94% being singletons.

This sequence originates from a man aged 18 to 30 in good health. Input material: naive CD8+ T cells sorted from blood. The V call is TRBV14, the J call TRBJ2-5; 8 nucleotides agree with TRBD2. CDR3 nucleotide sequence: TGTGCCAGCAGCCAGGAACTAGCGGCGGCAGAGACCCAGTACTTC. This gives the protein CASSQELAAAETQYF.